This T cell receptor (beta chain) derives from a study of T cells in Graves' hyperthyroidism and ophthalmopathy. Study-wide results and limits: Ophthalmopathy stood apart from stable hyperthyroidism in a 13 V-J model.

From 8.5 to 10 ml of fresh peripheral blood, PBMCs were isolated. Comment on this clonotype: Its specificity is not known. A much larger clone is a single base away; this may be a read error.

Germline V gene sequence: CDR1 MNHNS, CDR2 SASEGT. The length of the CDR3 is 14 residues. RNA transcripts provided the source from which TCR beta CDR3 regions were amplified. During a first-round RT-PCR of the TCR CDR3, the HTBI primer set was used. TCRdb processed the multiplex PCR reads anew with MiXCR; each CDR3 protein has one entry. Here the sample spans approximately 700,000 distinct CDR3 sequences, roughly 15% being singletons. The TCR was taken from a man between 18 and 29 years old with Graves' hyperthyroidism. V and J are TRBV6-1 and TRBJ2-1; 9 nucleotides match TRBD1. The J call is in doubt because the DNA end fits TRBJ2-7 better. Sequencing used blood. CDR3 sequence: CASSVRTGVNEQYF. In DNA, the CDR3 is TGTGCCAGCAGTGTAAGGACAGGGGTCAATGAGCAGTACTTC.